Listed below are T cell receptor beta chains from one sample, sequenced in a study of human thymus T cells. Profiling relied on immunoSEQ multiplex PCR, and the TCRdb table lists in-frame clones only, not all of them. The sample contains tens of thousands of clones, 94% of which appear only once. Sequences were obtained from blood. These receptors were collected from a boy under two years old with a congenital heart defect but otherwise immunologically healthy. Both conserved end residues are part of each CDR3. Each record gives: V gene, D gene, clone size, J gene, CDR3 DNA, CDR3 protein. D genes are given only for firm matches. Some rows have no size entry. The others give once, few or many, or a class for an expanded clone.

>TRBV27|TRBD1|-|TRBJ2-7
TGTGCCAGCAGTTTAGGGACAGGGCCCTACGAGCAGTACTTC
CASSLGTGPYEQYF
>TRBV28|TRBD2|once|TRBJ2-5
TGTGCCAGCAGTTCCCGCCGGGACTACTTCGCCAGACAAGAGACCCAGTACTTC
CASSSRRDYFARQETQYF
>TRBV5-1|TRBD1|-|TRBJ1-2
TGCGCCAGCAGGCCGAACGCAGGGGGCGGCTATGGCTACACCTTC
CASRPNAGGGYGYTF
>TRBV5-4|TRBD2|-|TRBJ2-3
TGTGCCAGCAGCTTGGTAGCGGGGGGTTTGGATACGCAGTATTTT
CASSLVAGGLDTQYF
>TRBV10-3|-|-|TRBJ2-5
TGTGCCATCAGTGAGTCAAGGGAGACCCAGTACTTC
CAISESRETQYF
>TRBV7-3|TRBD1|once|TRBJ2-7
TGTGCCAGCAGCTTCGGACAGGAGTACGAGCAGTACTTC
CASSFGQEYEQYF
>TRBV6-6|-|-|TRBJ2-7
TGTGCCAGCAGCCGGGACCACCCCTACGAGCAGTACTTC
CASSRDHPYEQYF
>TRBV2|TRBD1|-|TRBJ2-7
TGTGCCAGCATCCTAGGGTCAGGGGGCAGCTACGAGCAGTACTTC
CASILGSGGSYEQYF
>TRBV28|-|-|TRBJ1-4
TGTGCCAGCAGGCGCCCGGCCAGGGGATATACCCCAAATGAAAAACTGTTTTTT
CASRRPARGYTPNEKLFF
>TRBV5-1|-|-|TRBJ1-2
TGCGCCAGCAGCAGGAAGGAGAACTATGGCTACACCTTC
CASSRKENYGYTF
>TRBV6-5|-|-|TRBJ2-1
TGTGCCAGCAGTTATTCGACGGGAGCAGGGAATGAGCAGTTCTTC
CASSYSTGAGNEQFF
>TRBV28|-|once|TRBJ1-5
TGTGCCAGCAGTCGGGGACTTTATCAGCCCCAGCATTTT
CASSRGLYQPQHF
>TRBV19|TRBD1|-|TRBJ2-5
TGTGCCAGTAGTAGGAGCTACAGGGGATTCCAAGAGACCCAGTACTTC
CASSRSYRGFQETQYF
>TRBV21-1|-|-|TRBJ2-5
TGTGCCAGCAGCAAGTGCCGGACAGGGGGGACCCAAGAGACCCAGTACTTC
CASSKCRTGGTQETQYF
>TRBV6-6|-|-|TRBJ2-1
TGTGCCAGCAGTTTTGGTTGGAATGAGCAGTTCTTC
CASSFGWNEQFF
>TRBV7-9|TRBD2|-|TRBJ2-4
TGTGCCAGCAGCTATACTAGCGGGAGGACCAAAAACATTCAGTACTTC
CASSYTSGRTKNIQYF
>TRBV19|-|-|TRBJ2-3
TGTGCCAGTAGTAACTCCCAGGCCACAGATACGCAGTATTTT
CASSNSQATDTQYF
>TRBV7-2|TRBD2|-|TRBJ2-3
TGTGCCAGCAGCTTGGGTGGACTAGCGGGCACAGATACGCAGTATTTT
CASSLGGLAGTDTQYF
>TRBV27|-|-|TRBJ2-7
TGTGCCAGCAGTTTACAGCGGGGCAGGGGGACCTACGAGCAGTACTTC
CASSLQRGRGTYEQYF
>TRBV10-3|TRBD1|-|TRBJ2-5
TGTGCCATCGCAACGGGACAGGGTGTGGAGACCCAGTACTTC
CAIATGQGVETQYF
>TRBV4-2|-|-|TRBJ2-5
TGTGCCAGCAGCCGCGGGGACCAAGAGACCCAGTACTTC
CASSRGDQETQYF
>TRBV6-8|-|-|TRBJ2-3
TGTGCCAGCTTCGTCCTAAGAACAGATACGCAGTATTTT
CASFVLRTDTQYF
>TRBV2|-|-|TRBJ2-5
TGTGCCAGCAGTGAAGCGCAAACAGACGTGTCAACCCAAGAGACCCAGTACTTC
CASSEAQTDVSTQETQYF
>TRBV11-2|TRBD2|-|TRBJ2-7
TGTGCCAGCAGCACCTACCCCGTTCCCCAGGGCGGGGGGCAGTACTTC
CASSTYPVPQGGGQYF
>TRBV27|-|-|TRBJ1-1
TGTGCCAGCAGTTCCCGGGGCCCGAGGTACGGCCAGACTGAAGCTTTCTTT
CASSSRGPRYGQTEAFF
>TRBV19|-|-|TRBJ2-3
TGTGCCAGTAAGGTAGCGTCTAGCACAGATACGCAGTATTTT
CASKVASSTDTQYF
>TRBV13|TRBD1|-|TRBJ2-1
TGTGCCAGCAGCCCAACGGACAGGGGGAGGAACAATGAGCAGTTCTTC
CASSPTDRGRNNEQFF
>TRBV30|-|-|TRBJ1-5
TGTACTGATCAGGGGAGAGGGGATAGCGGCAATCAGCCCCAGCATTTT
CTDQGRGDSGNQPQHF
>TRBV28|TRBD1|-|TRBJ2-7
TGTGCCAGCAGTTTGGCGTCCGGGACAGTCTACGAGCAGTACTTC
CASSLASGTVYEQYF
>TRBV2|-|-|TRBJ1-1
TGTGCCAGCAGCCTGACGGGGAACACTGAAGCTTTCTTT
CASSLTGNTEAFF
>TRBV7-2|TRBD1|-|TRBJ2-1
TGTGCCAGCAGCTTAGCGGGGACAGGGGGTTACAATGAGCAGTTCTTC
CASSLAGTGGYNEQFF
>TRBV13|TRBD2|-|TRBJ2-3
TGTGCCAGCAGCCTTGCTAGCGGGAGCGTTACAGATACGCAGTATTTT
CASSLASGSVTDTQYF
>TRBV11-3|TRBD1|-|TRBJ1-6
TGTGCCAGCAGCGGACAGGGCTCCTATAATTCACCCCTCCACTTT
CASSGQGSYNSPLHF
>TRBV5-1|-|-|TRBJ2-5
TGCGCCAGCAGCTGGGCCCGTGAAGAGACCCAGTACTTC
CASSWAREETQYF
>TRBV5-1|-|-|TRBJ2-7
TGCGCCAGCAGCGGAGCCTTGGGGTCCTACGAGCAGTACTTC
CASSGALGSYEQYF
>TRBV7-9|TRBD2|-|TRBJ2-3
TGTGCCAGCAGGCAATCTGGGGACTACCAGAAAGATACGCAGTATTTT
CASRQSGDYQKDTQYF
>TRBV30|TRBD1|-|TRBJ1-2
TGTGCCTGGAGCGACAGGGGTGGCTACACCTTC
CAWSDRGGYTF
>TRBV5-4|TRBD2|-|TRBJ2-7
TGTGCCAGCAGCCCGACTAGCGGGAGCCACGAGCAGTACTTC
CASSPTSGSHEQYF
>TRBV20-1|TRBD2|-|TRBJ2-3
TGCAGTGCTGCGGGAGAAGATACGCAGTATTTT
CSAAGEDTQYF
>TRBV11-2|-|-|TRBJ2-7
TGTGCCAGCAGGGCTCCGGGGGCCTCACTCTACGAGCAGTACTTC
CASRAPGASLYEQYF
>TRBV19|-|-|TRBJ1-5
TGTGCCAGTAGTGGGACAAATCAGCCCCAGCATTTT
CASSGTNQPQHF
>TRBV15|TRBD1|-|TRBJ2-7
TGTGCCACCAGCAGAGATTTTGGGACAGGGGGCCACGAGCAGTACTTC
CATSRDFGTGGHEQYF
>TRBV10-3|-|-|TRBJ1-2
TGTGCCAGCCGACCAACGGACGGCGGCTACACCTTC
CASRPTDGGYTF
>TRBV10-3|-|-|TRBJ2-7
TGTGCCATCAGTGAGTCGGTCTACAACCCCTACGAGCAGTACTTC
CAISESVYNPYEQYF
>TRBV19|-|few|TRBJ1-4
TGTGCCAGTAGGAAAAGGACTGATTTCCCTTTT
CASRKRTDFPF
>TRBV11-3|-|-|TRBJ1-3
TGTGCCAGCAGTCCGGATTCCGGAAACACCATATATTTT
CASSPDSGNTIYF
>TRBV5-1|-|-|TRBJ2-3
TGCGCCAGCACCCCGGTGGTGGGAGTCACAGATACGCAGTATTTT
CASTPVVGVTDTQYF